The clone carrying this T cell receptor (beta chain) occurred a few times. Its antigen is not known. Germline V CDR1 and CDR2: SGHRS, YFSETQ. V lost 4 bases and J lost 2, with 9 bases in between. The CDR3 is made up of 13 amino acids. TCRB transcripts that were expressed got sequenced, as all of the isolated RNA had been reverse transcribed. Here immunoSEQ multiplex PCR was the method, and the copy in TCRdb shows in-frame clones only, minus some. The sample includes 200,000 to 250,000 clones, more than 11% seen only once; the top ten take approximately 0.018%. The sample belongs to a study of beta chain features in type 1 diabetes. Study-wide context: No patient-donor differences in age, gender, total cells or subset yield.

Study-level results: The naive, central memory and Treg TCRB repertoires looked more alike in patients than they did in healthy donors. The study found moderately but significantly shorter TCRB CDR3s in all four CD4+ subsets of Type 1 diabetes patients.

This receptor was obtained from a young man with type 1 diabetes. This chain connects TRBV5-1 to TRBJ2-5; TRBD2 might be the D (6 bases). Material for sequencing was naive CD4+ T cells from blood. CDR3 sequence reads: CASSRSGQETQYF. The CDR3 DNA reads TGCGCCAGCAGCCGAAGCGGGCAAGAGACCCAGTACTTC.